This passage covers 2 T cell receptor beta chains from one sample sequenced in a study of beta chain features in type 1 diabetes. Every bit of the isolated RNA underwent reverse transcription, so sequencing read expressed TCRB transcripts. The repertoire was sequenced with immunoSEQ multiplex PCR; TCRdb's copy has only in-frame clones and lacks some. The sample consists of 400,000 to 600,000 clones, roughly 30% of them appearing once. The sequencing input was naive CD4+ T cells from blood. These receptors came from a man aged 18 to 35 in good health.

A few counts support this clone. The chain combines TRBV29-1 with TRBJ1-2; D gene uncertain. Germline CDR1 SQVTM, CDR2 ANQGSEA. V lost 7 bases to trimming and J lost 3 bases, with 6 bases between them. CDR3 size: 10 residues. The CDR3 region is CSAKDYGYTF. As DNA, the CDR3 is TGCAGCGCTAAGGACTATGGCTACACCTTC.

This chain joins TRBV29-1 and TRBJ2-7; TRBD2 matches 14 bases. Unmatched junction bases numbered 12, after V lost 6 bases and J lost 2 bases. The CDR3 is 17 amino acids. Germline CDR1 reads SQVTM; CDR2 reads ANQGSEA. This CDR3 is CSVHLGLAGARTYEQYF. Here the CDR3 DNA reads TGCAGCGTCCATCTGGGACTAGCGGGAGCAAGGACCTACGAGCAGTACTTC.